The subject of this entry is one T cell receptor (beta chain). Recent vaccinations or acute infections were absent in the healthy HIV-negative adult donors. This record comes from a study of shared clonotypes between healthy human individuals. Germline CDR1 MGHRA, CDR2 YSYEKL. CDR3 size: 16 residues. Trimming removed 1 base at V and 6 bases at J, with 16 bases between. Clones were read by immunoSEQ multiplex PCR, and TCRdb kept only the in-frame ones, dropping some. The sample contains 400,000 to 550,000 clones, roughly 85% of which appear only once. The rearrangement links TRBV4-1 to TRBJ2-1, with TRBD1 as a possible D gene (6 bases). The TCR sequence derives from a woman aged 40 to 50 in good health. Some clones in this sample may be carry-over from other donors' samples. The specimen was PBMCs. The CDR3 loop is CASSQVLGAVVNEQFF. DNA for the CDR3: TGCGCCAGCAGCCAAGTGTTGGGGGCGGTAGTCAATGAGCAGTTCTTC.